This T cell receptor beta chain comes out of a study of OX40 agonist ivuxolimab in advanced cancers. Here immunoSEQ multiplex PCR was the method, and the copy in TCRdb shows in-frame clones only, minus some. Of tens of thousands of clones in the sample, about 86% were seen once. Trimming took off 0 bases at V and 4 bases at J, with 7 bases between the two ends. Germline assignment: CDR1 SGHNT and CDR2 YYREEE (reference sequence). CDR3 length: 13 amino acids. The specimen comprised CD4+ or CD8+ T cells sorted from blood, sampled in a trial of the OX40 agonist ivuxolimab. This sequence was found in an adult with an advanced solid tumor such as melanoma, head and neck, liver or kidney cancer. The rearrangement uses TRBV5-4 and TRBJ1-2; D is ambiguous. The CDR3 nucleotides are TGTGCCAGCAGCTTGGAGGGATCCTATGGCTACACCTTC. Amino acid sequence: CASSLEGSYGYTF.